This T cell receptor (beta chain) came from a study of beta chain features in type 1 diabetes. Overall study findings and caveats: PCR might pick shorter templates more often, in the same way for patients and controls. All four CD4+ subsets of Type 1 diabetes patients contained TCRB CDR3s that were moderately but significantly shorter.

Sorting that relied on CD45RO/CCR7/CD25/CD127/CD95/CD27 yielded CD4+ naive, central memory, regulatory and stem cell-like memory cells. As concerns this clone: Antigen specificity is unknown.

All of the isolated RNA was reverse transcribed, so expressed TCRB transcripts were sequenced. The protocol was immunoSEQ multiplex PCR, while the TCRdb copy is restricted to in-frame clones and leaves out a portion. The repertoire holds 350,000 to 450,000 clones, with about 14% as singletons. CDR1 SGHTA and CDR2 FQGNSA come from the germline V gene. This CDR3 region has 12 residues. J lost 2 bases, V lost 8 bases, and 1 base had no gene match. The source is a man aged 30 to 39 in good health. Material: naive CD4+ T cells from blood. V usage is TRBV7-2 and J usage is TRBJ1-2, with TRBD1 matching over 8 bases. Written as DNA, the CDR3 is TGTGCCAGCGGACAGGGCAACTATGGCTACACCTTC. Protein sequence: CASGQGNYGYTF.